This T cell receptor (beta chain) was sequenced in a study of cytomegalovirus exposure and HLA in healthy donors. PCR used 60 Vbeta primers and 13 Jbeta primers. The method was immunoSEQ multiplex PCR; TCRdb's version includes in-frame clones alone and lacks a portion of them. The sample holds 170,000 or so clones; about four fifths are singletons and the top ten take 1%. General observations from the study: Being productive about 87% or about 30% of the time was typical of most TCR beta V segments in an earlier analysis.

Note on this clone: Its antigen is undetermined.

Input material: PBMCs. This TCR was recovered from a woman aged 50 to 65 in good health and CMV-seropositive.

CDR3 sequence: CASSWQGTAAYEQYF. The CDR3 DNA follows: TGTGCCAGCAGCTGGCAAGGGACAGCGGCGTACGAGCAGTACTTC. J is TRBJ2-7 and V is TRBV11-1; TRBD1 aligns across 7 bases. The CDR3 length is 15 residues. Trimming cost V 4 bases and J 4 bases; bases outside gene matches: 10. Germline-derived CDR1 and CDR2 are SGHAT and FQDESV (reference sequence).